This T cell receptor beta chain was captured in a study of shared clonotypes between healthy human individuals. Whole-study results and caveats: Estimated richness was generally greater in naive than memory subsets.

Comment on this clone: The antigen remains unidentified.

The assay was immunoSEQ multiplex PCR, and TCRdb's table has in-frame clones only and misses some. The sample shows 950,000 to 1,100,000 clones, 78% of them seen only once. The sequenced material came from memory CD4+ T cells from PBMCs. The subset here: CD45RA-negative fraction. The sequence came from a man aged 18 to 30 in good health. Some clones in this sample may be carry-over from other donors' samples.

CDR3 sequence reads: CASSPGGHFSDYGYTF. The CDR3 DNA is TGTGCCAGCTCACCAGGAGGGCATTTCAGTGACTATGGCTACACCTTC. The chain recombines TRBV18 with TRBJ1-2, with D unclear. The CDR3 consists of 16 residues. With 2 bases removed from V and 3 bases from J, the gap between germline ends came to 16 bases. CDR1 KGHSH and CDR2 LQKENI come from the germline V gene.